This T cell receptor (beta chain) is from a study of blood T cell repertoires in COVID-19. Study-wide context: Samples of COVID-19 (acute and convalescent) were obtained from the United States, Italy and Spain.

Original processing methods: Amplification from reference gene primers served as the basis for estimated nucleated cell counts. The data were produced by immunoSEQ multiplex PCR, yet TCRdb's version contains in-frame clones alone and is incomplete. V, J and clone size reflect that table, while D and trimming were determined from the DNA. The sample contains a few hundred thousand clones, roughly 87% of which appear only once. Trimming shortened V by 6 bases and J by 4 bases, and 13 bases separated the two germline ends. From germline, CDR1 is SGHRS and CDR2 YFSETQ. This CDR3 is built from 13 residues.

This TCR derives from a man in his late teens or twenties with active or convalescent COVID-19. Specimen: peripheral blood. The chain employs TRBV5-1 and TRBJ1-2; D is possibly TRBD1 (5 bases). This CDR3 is CASNEDRSYGYTF. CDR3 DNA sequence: TGCGCCAGCAACGAAGACAGATCCTATGGCTACACCTTC.